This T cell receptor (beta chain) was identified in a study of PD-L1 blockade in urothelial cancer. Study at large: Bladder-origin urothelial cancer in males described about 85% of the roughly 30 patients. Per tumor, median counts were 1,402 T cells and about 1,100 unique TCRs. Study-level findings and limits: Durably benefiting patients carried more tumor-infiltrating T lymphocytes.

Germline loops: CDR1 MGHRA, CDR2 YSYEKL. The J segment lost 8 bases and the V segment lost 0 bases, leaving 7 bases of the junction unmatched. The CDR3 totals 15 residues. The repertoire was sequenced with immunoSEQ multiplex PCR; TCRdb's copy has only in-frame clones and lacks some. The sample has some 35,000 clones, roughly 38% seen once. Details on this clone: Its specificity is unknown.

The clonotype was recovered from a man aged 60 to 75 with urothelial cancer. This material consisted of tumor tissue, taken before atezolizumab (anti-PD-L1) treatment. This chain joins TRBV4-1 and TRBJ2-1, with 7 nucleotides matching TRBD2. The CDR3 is CASSQEEGLSHEQFF. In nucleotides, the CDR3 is TGCGCCAGCAGCCAAGAAGAGGGACTATCCCATGAGCAGTTCTTC.